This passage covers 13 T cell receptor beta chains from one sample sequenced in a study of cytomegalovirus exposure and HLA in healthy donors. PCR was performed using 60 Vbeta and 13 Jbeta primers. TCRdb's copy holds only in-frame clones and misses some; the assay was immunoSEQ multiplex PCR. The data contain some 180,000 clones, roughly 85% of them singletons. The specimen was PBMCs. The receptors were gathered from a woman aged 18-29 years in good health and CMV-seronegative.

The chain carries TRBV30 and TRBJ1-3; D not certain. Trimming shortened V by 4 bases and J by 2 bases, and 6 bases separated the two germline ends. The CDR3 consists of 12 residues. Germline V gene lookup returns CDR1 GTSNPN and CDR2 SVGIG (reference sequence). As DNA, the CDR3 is TGTGCCTGGACAGTGACTGGAAACACCATATATTTT. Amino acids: CAWTVTGNTIYF.

CDR3 DNA sequence: TGTGCCAGTCTGACAGGGCAGTCACCCCTCCACTTT. Its translation: CASLTGQSPLHF. This chain links TRBV6-1 with TRBJ1-6; 7 nucleotides match TRBD1. Germline lookup yields CDR1 MNHNS and CDR2 SASEGT. The CDR3 sequence is 12 residues long. V shed 9 bases, J shed 10 bases, and the junction held 6 bases outside the gene matches.

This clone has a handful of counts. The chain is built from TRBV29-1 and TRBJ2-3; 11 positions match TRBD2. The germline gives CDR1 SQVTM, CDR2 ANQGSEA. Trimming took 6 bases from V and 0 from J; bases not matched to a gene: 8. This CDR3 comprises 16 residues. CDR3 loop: CSVGGGTSGSTDTQYF. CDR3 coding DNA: TGCAGCGTCGGAGGAGGGACTAGCGGTAGCACAGATACGCAGTATTTT.

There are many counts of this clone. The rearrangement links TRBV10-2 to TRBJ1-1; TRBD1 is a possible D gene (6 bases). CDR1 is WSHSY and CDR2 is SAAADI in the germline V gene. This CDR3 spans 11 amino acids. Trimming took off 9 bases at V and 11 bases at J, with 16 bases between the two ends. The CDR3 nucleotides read TGCGCCAGTTCGGGGGGGGCTGGGGCTTTCTTT. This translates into CASSGGAGAFF.

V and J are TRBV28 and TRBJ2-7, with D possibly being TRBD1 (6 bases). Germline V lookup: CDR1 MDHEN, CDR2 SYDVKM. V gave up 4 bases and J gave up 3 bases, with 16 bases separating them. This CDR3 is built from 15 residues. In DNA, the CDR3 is TGTGCCAGCAGTTGGGCTACAGGGAAAGGCTACGAGCAGTACTTC. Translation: CASSWATGKGYEQYF. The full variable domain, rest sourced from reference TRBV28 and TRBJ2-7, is DVKVTQSSRYLVKRTGEKVFLECVQDMDHENMFWYRQDPGLGLRLIYFSYDVKMKEKGDIPEGYSVSREKKERFSLILESASTNQTSMYLCASSWATGKGYEQYFGPGTRLTVT.

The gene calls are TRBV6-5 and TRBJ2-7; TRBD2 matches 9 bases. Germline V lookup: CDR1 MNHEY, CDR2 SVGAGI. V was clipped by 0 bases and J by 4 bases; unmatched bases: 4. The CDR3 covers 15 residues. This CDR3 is CASSYSAGGEYEQYF. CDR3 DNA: TGTGCCAGCAGTTACTCGGCGGGAGGGGAGTACGAGCAGTACTTC.

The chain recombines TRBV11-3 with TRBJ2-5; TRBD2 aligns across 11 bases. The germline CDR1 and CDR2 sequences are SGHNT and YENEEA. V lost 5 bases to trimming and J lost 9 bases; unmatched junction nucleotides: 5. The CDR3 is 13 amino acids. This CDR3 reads CASSPGLAEPQYF. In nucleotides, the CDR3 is TGTGCCAGCAGCCCGGGACTAGCGGAGCCCCAGTACTTC.

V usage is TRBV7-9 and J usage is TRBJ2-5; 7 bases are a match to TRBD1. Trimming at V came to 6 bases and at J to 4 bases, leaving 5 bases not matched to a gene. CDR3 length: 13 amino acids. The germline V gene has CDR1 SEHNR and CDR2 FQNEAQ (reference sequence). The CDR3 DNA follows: TGTGCCAGCAGTGACAGGGCTCGAGAGACCCAGTACTTC. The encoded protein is CASSDRARETQYF.

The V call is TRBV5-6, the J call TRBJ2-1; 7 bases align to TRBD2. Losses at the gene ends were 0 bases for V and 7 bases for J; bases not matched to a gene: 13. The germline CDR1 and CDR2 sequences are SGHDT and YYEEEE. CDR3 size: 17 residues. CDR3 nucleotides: TGTGCCAGCAGCTTGGTGGCTAGCGGACTGGTGTGGAATGAGCAGTTCTTC. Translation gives CASSLVASGLVWNEQFF.

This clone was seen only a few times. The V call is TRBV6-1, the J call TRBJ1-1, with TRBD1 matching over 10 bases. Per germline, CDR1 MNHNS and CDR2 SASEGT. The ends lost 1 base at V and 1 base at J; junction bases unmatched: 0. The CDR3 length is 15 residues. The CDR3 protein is CASSEGTGGNTEAFF. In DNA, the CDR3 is TGTGCCAGCAGTGAAGGGACAGGGGGGAACACTGAAGCTTTCTTT.

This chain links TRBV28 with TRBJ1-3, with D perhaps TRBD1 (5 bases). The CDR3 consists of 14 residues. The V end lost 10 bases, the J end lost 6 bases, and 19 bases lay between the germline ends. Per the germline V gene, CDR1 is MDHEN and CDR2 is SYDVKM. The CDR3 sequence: CATTTPGPSNTIYF. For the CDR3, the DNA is TGTGCCACCACTACCCCAGGGCCCTCAAACACCATATATTTT. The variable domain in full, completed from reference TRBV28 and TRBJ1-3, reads DVKVTQSSRYLVKRTGEKVFLECVQDMDHENMFWYRQDPGLGLRLIYFSYDVKMKEKGDIPEGYSVSREKKERFSLILESASTNQTSMYLCATTTPGPSNTIYFGEGSWLTVV.

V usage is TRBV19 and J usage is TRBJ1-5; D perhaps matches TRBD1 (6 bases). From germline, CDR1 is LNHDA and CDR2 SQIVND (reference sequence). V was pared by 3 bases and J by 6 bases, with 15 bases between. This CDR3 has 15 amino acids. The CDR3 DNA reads TGTGCCAGTAGTATGGGGGGGGCGCGCGGTCAGCCCCAGCATTTT. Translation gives CASSMGGARGQPQHF. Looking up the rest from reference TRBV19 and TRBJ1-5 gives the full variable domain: DGGITQSPKYLFRKEGQNVTLSCEQNLNHDAMYWYRQDPGQGLRLIYYSQIVNDFQKGDIAEGYSVSREKKESFPLTVTSAQKNPTAFYLCASSMGGARGQPQHFGDGTRLSIL.

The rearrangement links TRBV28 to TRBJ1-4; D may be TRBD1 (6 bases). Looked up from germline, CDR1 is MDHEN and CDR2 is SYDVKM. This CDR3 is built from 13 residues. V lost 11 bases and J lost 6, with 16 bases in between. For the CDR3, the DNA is TGTGCCGTGGGGGGGAGGGGGTATGAAAAACTGTTTTTT. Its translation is CAVGGRGYEKLFF.